Below, 29 T cell receptor beta chains from the same sample are listed, as sequenced in a study of cytomegalovirus exposure and HLA in healthy donors. This PCR relied on a set of 60 Vbeta primers and 13 Jbeta primers. Libraries were prepared by immunoSEQ multiplex PCR; TCRdb keeps only in-frame clonotypes and omits some of them. The sample records about 300,000 clones, roughly 88% being singletons. The sequencing input was PBMCs. Receptors originate from a man aged 40-49 years in good health and CMV-seropositive.

The chain has TRBV5-1 and TRBJ2-5; TRBD1 matches 10 bases. The CDR3 extends over 14 amino acids. V trimming: 4 bases; J trimming: 4 bases; junction bases outside the gene matches: 4. Germline V lookup: CDR1 SGHRS, CDR2 YFSETQ. CDR3 in DNA: TGCGCCAGCAGCCTTGGGACAGGGGCAGAGACCCAGTACTTC. Its protein is CASSLGTGAETQYF.

The rearrangement uses TRBV18 and TRBJ2-1, with D maybe TRBD1 (6 bases). This CDR3 region has 16 residues. Germline values: CDR1 KGHSH, CDR2 LQKENI. Trimming took 3 bases from V and 6 from J, leaving 18 bases between them. CDR3: CASSPPQGLNTNEQFF. In DNA, the CDR3 is TGTGCCAGCTCACCCCCACAGGGCCTTAATACCAATGAGCAGTTCTTC.

The chain combines TRBV11-2 with TRBJ2-1; 9 bases map to TRBD1. V lost 4 bases to trimming and J lost 1 base; unmatched junction nucleotides: 2. The length of the CDR3 is 15 residues. Germline V gives CDR1 SGHAT, CDR2 FQNNGV. CDR3 amino acids: CASSSGTGSYNEQFF. The CDR3 DNA follows: TGTGCCAGCAGCTCCGGGACAGGGTCCTACAATGAGCAGTTCTTC.

In its sample, this clone was seen once. The rearrangement links TRBV7-2 to TRBJ2-5; D ambiguous. Trimming took off 1 base at V and 2 bases at J, with 8 bases between the two ends. This CDR3 contains 14 residues. The germline CDR1 and CDR2 sequences are SGHTA and FQGNSA. The CDR3 is CASSLGGRQETQYF. CDR3 bases: TGTGCCAGCAGCTTAGGCGGTAGACAAGAGACCCAGTACTTC.

CDR3 protein: CASSYYKQETQYF. The CDR3 DNA reads TGTGCCAGCAGTTATTACAAGCAAGAGACCCAGTACTTC. This chain uses TRBV6-5 with TRBJ2-5; D is unresolved. Trimming removed 3 bases at V and 2 bases at J, with 7 bases between. Germline CDR1 is MNHEY and CDR2 is SVGAGI. This CDR3 contains 13 residues.

In its sample, this clone was seen once. This chain uses TRBV5-1 with TRBJ2-7; 16 bases agree with TRBD2. The CDR3 has 18 amino acids. The J segment lost 1 base and the V segment lost 4 bases, leaving 8 bases of the junction unmatched. Germline V CDR1 and CDR2: SGHRS, YFSETQ. This chain's CDR3 is CASSGGLAGGPASYEQYF. CDR3 nucleotides: TGCGCCAGCAGCGGGGGACTAGCGGGAGGGCCAGCATCCTACGAGCAGTACTTC.

This clone was observed once. The rearrangement joins TRBV4-3 to TRBJ2-1; 10 nucleotides align to TRBD2. The germline gives CDR1 LGHNA, CDR2 YSLEER. The CDR3 is 15 amino acids. V lost 1 base and J lost 6; bases outside the gene matches: 3. CDR3 bases: TGCGCCAGCAGCCAAGGGACTAGCGGTTTCAATGAGCAGTTCTTC. It specifies CASSQGTSGFNEQFF.

V gene TRBV7-8 combines with J gene TRBJ1-1; 9 bases are a match to TRBD1. Germline V lookup: CDR1 SGHVS, CDR2 FQNEAQ. V dropped 3 bases and J dropped 0; count of bases not matched to a gene: 11. The length of the CDR3 is 18 residues. The CDR3 bases are TGTGCCAGCAGCTTTACAGGACAGGGGCCGGCCATGAACACTGAAGCTTTCTTT. It yields the protein CASSFTGQGPAMNTEAFF.

This clone was seen more than once but under ten times. The gene calls are TRBV28 and TRBJ2-3; 10 positions agree with TRBD2. The ends lost 5 bases at V and 8 bases at J; junction bases unmatched: 10. This CDR3 contains 15 residues. Per the germline V gene, CDR1 is MDHEN and CDR2 is SYDVKM. CDR3 sequence: CASSPSSGSKGTQYF. CDR3 coding DNA: TGTGCCAGCAGTCCCTCTAGCGGGAGTAAGGGTACGCAGTATTTT.

CDR3 amino acids: CASSLGGANNEQFF. In DNA form, the CDR3 reads TGTGCCAGCAGCTTAGGTGGGGCCAACAATGAGCAGTTCTTC. The V and J genes are TRBV11-3 and TRBJ2-1; D is possibly TRBD1 (5 bases). This CDR3 has 14 amino acids. V was trimmed by 1 base and J by 5 bases, leaving 9 bases between them. Looked up from germline, CDR1 is SGHNT and CDR2 is YENEEA.

The chain uses TRBV7-2 and TRBJ2-3, with 8 bases identical to TRBD2. CDR1 and CDR2 (germline): SGHTA, FQGNSA. The CDR3 loop spans 15 amino acids. J lost 5 bases, V lost 4 bases, and 8 bases had no gene match. The chain's CDR3 is CASSSGLGEGDTQYF. CDR3 coding DNA: TGTGCCAGCAGCTCGGGACTAGGGGAGGGAGATACGCAGTATTTT. Looking up the rest from reference TRBV7-2 and TRBJ2-3 gives the full variable domain: GAGVSQSPSNKVTEKGKDVELRCDPISGHTALYWYRQSLGQGLEFLIYFQGNSAPDKSGLPSDRFSAERTGGSVSTLTIQRTQQEDSAVYLCASSSGLGEGDTQYFGPGTRLTVL.

The rearrangement uses TRBV10-3 and TRBJ1-1, with TRBD1 matching 8 bases. The CDR3 totals 14 residues. Germline-derived CDR1 and CDR2 are ENHRY and SYGVKD. V lost 6 bases and J lost 7; bases outside the gene matches: 10. CDR3 sequence: CAIREGQANIEAFF. The CDR3 region has the DNA TGTGCCATCAGGGAGGGACAGGCAAATATTGAAGCTTTCTTT.

CDR3 in DNA: TGCGCCAGCAGCCAAGGACCGGAGACCCCCACAGATACGCAGTATTTT. It is translated as CASSQGPETPTDTQYF. The chain joins TRBV4-1 to TRBJ2-3; D is undetermined. CDR1 MGHRA and CDR2 YSYEKL come from the germline V gene. CDR3 size: 16 residues. V was pared by 1 base and J by 2 bases, with 13 bases between.

This clone has a handful of counts. This chain uses TRBV4-2 with TRBJ1-4; TRBD1 matches 8 bases. This CDR3 has 17 amino acids. The ends lost 0 bases at V and 4 bases at J; junction bases unmatched: 7. Germline V gives CDR1 LGHNA, CDR2 YNFKEQ. The CDR3: CASSQEPPGGRNEKLFF. DNA of the CDR3: TGTGCCAGCAGCCAAGAACCGCCAGGGGGCCGTAATGAAAAACTGTTTTTT.

The chain recombines TRBV6-5 with TRBJ2-7; a weak D match, TRBD2 (6 bases). There are 13 residues in the CDR3. The V gene's germline CDR1 is MNHEY and CDR2 SVGAGI. The CDR3 bases are TGTGCAGTTAGTGCAGGAGGGTCCTACGAGCAGTACTTC. Its protein product is CAVSAGGSYEQYF.

This chain connects TRBV9 to TRBJ2-3; perhaps TRBD2 as D (6 bases). This CDR3 comprises 15 residues. Germline V gives CDR1 SGDLS, CDR2 YYNGEE. Trimming cost V 0 bases and J 0 bases, with 8 bases left between them. The CDR3 bases are TGTGCCAGCAGCGTAGGTAGCGGAAGCACAGATACGCAGTATTTT. Translating gives CASSVGSGSTDTQYF.

This chain links TRBV9 with TRBJ2-1; the match to TRBD2 covers 10 bases. V dropped 0 bases and J dropped 3; count of bases not matched to a gene: 6. Germline lookup yields CDR1 SGDLS and CDR2 YYNGEE. CDR3 length: 17 amino acids. The CDR3 loop is CASSVVPSGSGYNEQFF. As DNA, the CDR3 is TGTGCCAGCAGCGTAGTTCCTAGCGGGAGTGGCTACAATGAGCAGTTCTTC. Full variable domain (rest looked up from reference TRBV9 and TRBJ2-1): DSGVTQTPKHLITATGQRVTLRCSPRSGDLSVYWYQQSLDQGLQFLIQYYNGEERAKGNILERFSAQQFPDLHSELNLSSLELGDSALYFCASSVVPSGSGYNEQFFGPGTRLTVL.

This chain uses TRBV28 with TRBJ1-1; 9 bases are shared with TRBD1. The CDR3 extends over 16 amino acids. The V and J ends lost 7 bases and 4 bases, in that order; junction bases with no gene match: 13. Germline V CDR1 and CDR2: MDHEN, SYDVKM. CDR3 protein: CASIQQGALGSTEAFF. CDR3 DNA sequence: TGTGCCAGCATCCAACAGGGGGCGCTGGGGTCCACTGAAGCTTTCTTT.

This rearrangement joins TRBV7-9 to TRBJ2-5; TRBD1 matches at 8 bases. Germline CDR1 reads SEHNR; CDR2 reads FQNEAQ (reference sequence). This CDR3 region has 16 residues. J lost 5 bases, V lost 2 bases, and 10 bases had no gene match. CDR3 coding DNA: TGTGCCAGCAGCTTATGGACAGGGAGACCCGGGGAGACCCAGTACTTC. Translation gives CASSLWTGRPGETQYF. Together with reference TRBV7-9 and TRBJ2-5, the CDR3 gives the full variable domain: DTGVSQNPRHKITKRGQNVTFRCDPISEHNRLYWYRQTLGQGPEFLTYFQNEAQLEKSRLLSDRFSAERPKGSFSTLEIQRTEQGDSAMYLCASSLWTGRPGETQYFGPGTRLLVL.

Only a few counts were recorded for this clone. The chain has TRBV2 and TRBJ1-1; possible D gene TRBD1, 6 bases. The V and J ends lost 4 bases and 0 bases respectively, with 12 bases between them. The CDR3 loop spans 15 amino acids. Germline values: CDR1 SNHLY, CDR2 FYNNEI. The CDR3 is CASSARTAMNTEAFF. The CDR3 region has the DNA TGTGCCAGCAGTGCCCGGACAGCCATGAACACTGAAGCTTTCTTT.

The chain employs TRBV5-1 and TRBJ2-1; tentative D call: TRBD2 (6 bases). Trimming shortened V by 4 bases and J by 7 bases, and 9 bases separated the two germline ends. The CDR3 runs to 12 residues. The germline gives CDR1 SGHRS, CDR2 YFSETQ. The CDR3 DNA reads TGCGCCAGCAGCGGAGGGGTTAATGAGCAGTTCTTC. Translating it yields CASSGGVNEQFF.

Points on this clone: The junction does not match germline at one end; this may be a read error. The rearrangement uses TRBV6-5 and TRBJ2-3; 8 bases are shared with TRBD1. Germline-derived CDR1 and CDR2 are MNHEY and SVGAGI. The CDR3 contains 13 residues. The CDR3 region is CASTYRGTDTQYF. CDR3 nucleotides: TGTGCCAGCACTTACAGGGGGACAGATACGCAGTATTTT.

The chain couples TRBV6-5 to TRBJ2-7, with TRBD2 matching 10 bases. Germline CDR1 reads MNHEY; CDR2 reads SVGAGI. This CDR3 comprises 16 residues. V gave up 4 bases and J gave up 2 bases; unmatched junction bases: 8. CDR3 amino acids: CASSFFGLADTYEQYF. Here the CDR3 DNA reads TGTGCCAGCAGTTTTTTCGGACTAGCGGACACCTACGAGCAGTACTTC.

The rearrangement links TRBV2 to TRBJ2-7; 9 nucleotides agree with TRBD2. The V gene's germline CDR1 is SNHLY and CDR2 FYNNEI. The CDR3 runs to 14 residues. With V trimmed by 6 bases and J by 5 bases, 8 bases remained unmatched. CDR3 nucleotides: TGTGCCAGCAGGAGAGGGCTAGCGGGACACGAGCAGTACTTC. Amino acids: CASRRGLAGHEQYF.

The V call is TRBV19, the J call TRBJ2-7; 10 bases agree with TRBD2. The V gene's germline CDR1 is LNHDA and CDR2 SQIVND (reference sequence). The trim removed 4 bases at V and 0 bases at J, leaving 9 bases unmatched. The CDR3 has 17 residues. The CDR3 here is CASSTPLQREGSYEQYF. The CDR3 DNA sequence: TGTGCCAGTAGTACGCCCCTCCAGCGGGAGGGCTCCTACGAGCAGTACTTC.

The V gene is TRBV6-1, the J gene TRBJ2-7; possible D gene TRBD1, 6 bases. The CDR3 is 15 residues long. CDR1 is MNHNS and CDR2 is SASEGT in the germline V gene. V was clipped by 2 bases and J by 7 bases, with 18 bases between them. CDR3 in amino acids: CASSEPIQGLGEQYF. The DNA of the CDR3 is TGTGCCAGCAGTGAACCAATCCAGGGGTTGGGGGAGCAGTACTTC.

The genes are TRBV7-9 and TRBJ2-1, with no clear D. V dropped 1 base and J dropped 0 bases, with 10 bases sitting between them. Germline V CDR1 and CDR2: SEHNR, FQNEAQ (reference sequence). The CDR3 contains 16 residues. The CDR3 DNA follows: TGTGCCAGCAGCTTAGTCTTAGCCACCTCCTACAATGAGCAGTTCTTC. It yields the protein CASSLVLATSYNEQFF. Full variable domain (rest looked up from reference TRBV7-9 and TRBJ2-1): DTGVSQNPRHKITKRGQNVTFRCDPISEHNRLYWYRQTLGQGPEFLTYFQNEAQLEKSRLLSDRFSAERPKGSFSTLEIQRTEQGDSAMYLCASSLVLATSYNEQFFGPGTRLTVL.

This clone was recorded only once. A junction end diverges from the germline sequence, so it may reflect a read error. V usage is TRBV5-1 and J usage is TRBJ2-7; D perhaps matches TRBD1 (5 bases). Germline V lookup: CDR1 SGHRS, CDR2 YFSETQ. CDR3 size: 13 residues. This CDR3 reads CASSLGGVRTIHF. In DNA, the CDR3 is TGCGCCAGCAGCTTGGGTGGGGTCAGGACAATCCACTTC.

As to this clone: The junction differs from germline at one of its ends, possibly a read error. The chain uses TRBV7-9 and TRBJ1-1; 7 bases are shared with TRBD1. Germline loops: CDR1 SEHNR, CDR2 FQNEAQ (reference sequence). CDR3 length: 16 amino acids. The CDR3, as DNA: TGTTCCAGCAGCTTAGTGGGCGACAGGGCGGTCACTGAAGCTTTCTTT. This sequence encodes CSSSLVGDRAVTEAFF.